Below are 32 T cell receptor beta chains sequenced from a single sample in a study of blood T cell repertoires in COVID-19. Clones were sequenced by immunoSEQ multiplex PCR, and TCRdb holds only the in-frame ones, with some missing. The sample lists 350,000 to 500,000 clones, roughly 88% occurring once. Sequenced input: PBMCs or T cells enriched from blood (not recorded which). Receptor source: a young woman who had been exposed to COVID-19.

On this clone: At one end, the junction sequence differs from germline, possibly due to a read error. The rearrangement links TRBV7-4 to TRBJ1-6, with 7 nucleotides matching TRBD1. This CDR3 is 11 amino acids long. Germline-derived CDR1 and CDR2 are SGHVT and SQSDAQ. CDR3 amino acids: CASSSRDSNYF. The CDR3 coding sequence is TGTGCCAGCAGCAGCCGGGACAGCAACTACTTT.

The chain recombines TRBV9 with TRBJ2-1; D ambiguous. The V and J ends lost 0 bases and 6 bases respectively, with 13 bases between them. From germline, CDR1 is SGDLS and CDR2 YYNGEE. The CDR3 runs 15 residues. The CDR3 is CASSVGHGPLNEQFF. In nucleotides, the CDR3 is TGTGCCAGCAGCGTAGGTCACGGTCCCCTCAATGAGCAGTTCTTC.

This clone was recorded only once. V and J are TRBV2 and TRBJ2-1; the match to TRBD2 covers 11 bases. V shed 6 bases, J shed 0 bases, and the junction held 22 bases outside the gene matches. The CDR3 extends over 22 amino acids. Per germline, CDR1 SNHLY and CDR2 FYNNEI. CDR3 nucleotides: TGTGCCAGCAGCCGCCCTGGGGGGGTGGGACTAGCGGCCTCCAGCTCCTACAATGAGCAGTTCTTC. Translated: CASSRPGGVGLAASSSYNEQFF.

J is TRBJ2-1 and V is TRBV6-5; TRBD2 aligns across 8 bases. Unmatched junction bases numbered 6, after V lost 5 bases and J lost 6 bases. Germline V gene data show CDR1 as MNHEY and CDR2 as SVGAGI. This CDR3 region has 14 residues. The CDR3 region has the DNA TGTGCCAGCAGTACGGGACTAGTCCCCAATGAGCAGTTCTTC. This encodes CASSTGLVPNEQFF.

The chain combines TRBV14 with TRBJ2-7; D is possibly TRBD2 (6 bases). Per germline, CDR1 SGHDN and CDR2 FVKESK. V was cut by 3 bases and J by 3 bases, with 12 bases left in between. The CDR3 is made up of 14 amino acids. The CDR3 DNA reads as TGTGCCAGCAGCCATTCTAGCGTCAACTACGAGCAGTACTTC. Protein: CASSHSSVNYEQYF.

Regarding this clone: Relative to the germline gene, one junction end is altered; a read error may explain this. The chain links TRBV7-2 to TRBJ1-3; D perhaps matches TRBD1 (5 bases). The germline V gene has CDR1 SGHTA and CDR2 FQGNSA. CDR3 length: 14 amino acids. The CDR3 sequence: CASSTIRGGEREDF. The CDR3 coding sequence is TGTGCCAGCAGCACTATCCGCGGAGGGGAAAGGGAGGATTTT.

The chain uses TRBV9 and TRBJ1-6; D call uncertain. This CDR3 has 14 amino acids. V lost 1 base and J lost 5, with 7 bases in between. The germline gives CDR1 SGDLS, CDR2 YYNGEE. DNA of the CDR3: TGTGCCAGCAGCGTACAGGTAGATAATTCACCCCTCCACTTT. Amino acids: CASSVQVDNSPLHF.

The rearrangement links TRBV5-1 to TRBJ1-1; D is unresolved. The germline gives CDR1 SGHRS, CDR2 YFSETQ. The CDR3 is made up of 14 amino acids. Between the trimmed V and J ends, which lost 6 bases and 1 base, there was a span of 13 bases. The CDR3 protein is CASTRLEPNTEAFF. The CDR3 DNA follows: TGCGCCAGCACCCGCCTAGAACCGAACACTGAAGCTTTCTTT.

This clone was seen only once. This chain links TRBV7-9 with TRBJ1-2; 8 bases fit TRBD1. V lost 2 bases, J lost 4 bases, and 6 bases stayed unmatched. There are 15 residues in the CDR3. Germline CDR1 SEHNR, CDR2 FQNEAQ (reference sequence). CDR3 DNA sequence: TGTGCCAGCAGCTTAACGGGACAGGATCTCTATGGCTACACCTTC. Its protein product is CASSLTGQDLYGYTF.

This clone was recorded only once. The CDR3 loop reads CASSSIGLAGEAGELFF. CDR3 coding DNA: TGTGCCAGCAGCTCCATAGGACTAGCGGGAGAGGCCGGGGAGCTGTTTTTT. The V and J genes are TRBV5-6 and TRBJ2-2, with 13 bases identical to TRBD2. Germline CDR1 SGHDT, CDR2 YYEEEE. There are 17 residues in the CDR3. J gave up 6 bases and V 3 bases, and 8 bases lay outside the gene matches.

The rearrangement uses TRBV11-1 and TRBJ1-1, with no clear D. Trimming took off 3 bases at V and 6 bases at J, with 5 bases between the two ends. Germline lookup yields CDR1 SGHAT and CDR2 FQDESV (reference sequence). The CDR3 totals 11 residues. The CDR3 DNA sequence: TGTGCCAGCAGCTTTGGCTCTGAAGCTTTCTTT. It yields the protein CASSFGSEAFF. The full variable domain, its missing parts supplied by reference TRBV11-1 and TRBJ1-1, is EAEVAQSPRYKITEKSQAVAFWCDPISGHATLYWYRQILGQGPELLVQFQDESVVDDSQLPKDRFSAERLKGVDSTLKIQPAELGDSAMYLCASSFGSEAFFGQGTRLTVV.

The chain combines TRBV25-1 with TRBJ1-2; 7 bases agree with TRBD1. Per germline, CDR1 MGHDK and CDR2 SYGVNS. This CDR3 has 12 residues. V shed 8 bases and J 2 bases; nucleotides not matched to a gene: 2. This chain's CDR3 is CASVGQNYGYTF. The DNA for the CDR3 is TGTGCCAGCGTGGGACAGAACTATGGCTACACCTTC.

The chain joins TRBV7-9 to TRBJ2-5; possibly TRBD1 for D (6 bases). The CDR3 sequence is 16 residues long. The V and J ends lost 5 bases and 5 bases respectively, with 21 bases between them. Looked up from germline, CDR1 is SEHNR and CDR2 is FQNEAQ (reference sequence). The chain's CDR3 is CASSPPGQPALETQYF. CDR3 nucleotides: TGTGCCAGCAGCCCCCCCGGACAGCCGGCTCTTGAGACCCAGTACTTC.

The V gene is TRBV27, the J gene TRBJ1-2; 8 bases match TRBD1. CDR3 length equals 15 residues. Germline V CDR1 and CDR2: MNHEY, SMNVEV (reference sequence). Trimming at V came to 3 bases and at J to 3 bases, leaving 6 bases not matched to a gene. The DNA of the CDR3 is TGTGCCAGCAGTTTTAGGACAGGGTTCGACTATGGCTACACCTTC. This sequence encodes CASSFRTGFDYGYTF.

The CDR3 region has the DNA TGTGCCAGCAGTTTATCGGCAGGGTACCACGAGCAGTACTTC. It codes for CASSLSAGYHEQYF. V is TRBV27 and J is TRBJ2-7, with D maybe TRBD1 (5 bases). This CDR3 has 14 amino acids. V dropped 0 bases and J dropped 5 bases, with 11 bases sitting between them. Germline assignment: CDR1 MNHEY and CDR2 SMNVEV (reference sequence).

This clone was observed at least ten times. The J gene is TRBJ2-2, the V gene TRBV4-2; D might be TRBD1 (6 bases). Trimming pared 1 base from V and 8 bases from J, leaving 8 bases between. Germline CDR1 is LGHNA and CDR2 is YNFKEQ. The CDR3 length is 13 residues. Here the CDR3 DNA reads TGTGCCAGCAGCCAAGGGACAGTTGGGGAGCTGTTTTTT. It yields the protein CASSQGTVGELFF.

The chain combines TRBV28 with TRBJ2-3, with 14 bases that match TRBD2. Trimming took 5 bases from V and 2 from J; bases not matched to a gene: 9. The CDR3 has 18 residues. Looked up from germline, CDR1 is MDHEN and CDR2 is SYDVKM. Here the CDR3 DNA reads TGTGCCAGCAGTCCAGGACTAGCGGGGGGAGGCGACACAGATACGCAGTATTTT. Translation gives CASSPGLAGGGDTDTQYF.

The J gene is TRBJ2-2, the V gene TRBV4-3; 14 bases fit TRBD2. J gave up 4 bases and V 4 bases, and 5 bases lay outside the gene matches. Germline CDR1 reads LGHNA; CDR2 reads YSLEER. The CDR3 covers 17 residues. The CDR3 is CASSLKTSGGVTGELFF. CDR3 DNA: TGCGCCAGCAGCCTAAAGACTAGCGGGGGGGTCACCGGGGAGCTGTTTTTT.

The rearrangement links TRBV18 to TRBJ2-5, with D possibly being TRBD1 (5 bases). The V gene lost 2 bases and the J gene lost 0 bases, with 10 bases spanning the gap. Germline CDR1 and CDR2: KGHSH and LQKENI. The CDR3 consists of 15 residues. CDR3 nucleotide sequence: TGTGCCAGCTCACCAAAGGGGCCCTACCAAGAGACCCAGTACTTC. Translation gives CASSPKGPYQETQYF.

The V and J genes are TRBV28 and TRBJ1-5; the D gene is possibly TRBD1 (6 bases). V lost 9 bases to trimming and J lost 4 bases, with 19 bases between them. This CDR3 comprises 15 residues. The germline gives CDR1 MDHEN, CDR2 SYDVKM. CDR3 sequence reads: CASRKWGLRNQPQHF. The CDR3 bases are TGTGCCAGTCGGAAGTGGGGGCTTAGGAATCAGCCCCAGCATTTT.

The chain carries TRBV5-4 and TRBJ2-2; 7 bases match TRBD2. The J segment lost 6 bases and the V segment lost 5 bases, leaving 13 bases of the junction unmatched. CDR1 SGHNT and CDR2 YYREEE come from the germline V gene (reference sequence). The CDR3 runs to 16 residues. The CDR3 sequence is CASRSVTSGIAGELFF. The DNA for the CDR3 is TGTGCCAGCAGGTCTGTGACCAGCGGGATTGCCGGGGAGCTGTTTTTT.

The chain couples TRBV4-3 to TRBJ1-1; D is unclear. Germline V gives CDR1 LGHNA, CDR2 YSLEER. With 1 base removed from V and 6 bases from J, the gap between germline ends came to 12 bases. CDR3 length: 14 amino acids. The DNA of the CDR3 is TGCGCCAGCAGCCAAGCTTCGGGATTATCTGAAGCTTTCTTT. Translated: CASSQASGLSEAFF.

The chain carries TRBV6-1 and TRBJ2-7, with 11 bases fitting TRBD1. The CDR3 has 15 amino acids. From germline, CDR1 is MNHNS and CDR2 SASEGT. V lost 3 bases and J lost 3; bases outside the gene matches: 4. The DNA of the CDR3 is TGTGCCAGCAGTGAGGGAGGGACAGGGGGCTACGAGCAGTACTTC. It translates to CASSEGGTGGYEQYF.

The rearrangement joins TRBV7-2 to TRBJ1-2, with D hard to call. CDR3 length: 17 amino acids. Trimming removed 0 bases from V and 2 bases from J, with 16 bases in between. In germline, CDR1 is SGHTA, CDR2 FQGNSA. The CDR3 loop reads CASSLAGNSQRNYGYTF. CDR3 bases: TGTGCCAGCAGCTTAGCGGGTAACAGCCAAAGAAACTATGGCTACACCTTC.

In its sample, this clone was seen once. The DNA for the CDR3 is TGTGCCTCCTCACCGGGAGGGATACTAGCCAAAAACATTCAGTACTTC. Translating gives CASSPGGILAKNIQYF. This chain connects TRBV28 to TRBJ2-4; TRBD2 matches at 8 bases. The CDR3 runs 16 residues. The V gene end was trimmed by 11 bases and the J gene end by 0 bases; junction bases not matched to a gene: 12. From germline, CDR1 is MDHEN and CDR2 SYDVKM.

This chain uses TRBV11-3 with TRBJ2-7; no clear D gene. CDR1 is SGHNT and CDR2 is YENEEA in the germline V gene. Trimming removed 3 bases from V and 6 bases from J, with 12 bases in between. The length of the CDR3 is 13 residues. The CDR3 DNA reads TGTGCCAGCAGCTTTACACGACTGGGCGAGCAGTACTTC. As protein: CASSFTRLGEQYF.

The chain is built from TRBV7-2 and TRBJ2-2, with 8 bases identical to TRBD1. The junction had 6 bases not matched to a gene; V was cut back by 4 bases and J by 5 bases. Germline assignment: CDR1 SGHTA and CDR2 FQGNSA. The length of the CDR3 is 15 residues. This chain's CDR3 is CASSSGQGSTGELFF. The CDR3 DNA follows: TGTGCCAGCAGCTCCGGACAGGGCAGTACCGGGGAGCTGTTTTTT.

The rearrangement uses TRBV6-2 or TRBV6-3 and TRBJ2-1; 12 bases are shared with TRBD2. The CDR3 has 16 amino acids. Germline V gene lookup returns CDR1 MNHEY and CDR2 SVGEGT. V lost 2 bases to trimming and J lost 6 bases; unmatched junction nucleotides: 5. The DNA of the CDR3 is TGTGCCAGCAGTTACCCGACTAGCGGGGGCCTCAATGAGCAGTTCTTC. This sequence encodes CASSYPTSGGLNEQFF.

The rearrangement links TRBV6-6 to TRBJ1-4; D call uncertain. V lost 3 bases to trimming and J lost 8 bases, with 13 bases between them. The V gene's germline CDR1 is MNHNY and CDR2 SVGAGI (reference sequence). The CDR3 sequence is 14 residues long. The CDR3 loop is CASSYRGREEKLFF. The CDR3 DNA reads TGTGCCAGCAGTTATCGAGGGAGGGAAGAAAAACTGTTTTTT.

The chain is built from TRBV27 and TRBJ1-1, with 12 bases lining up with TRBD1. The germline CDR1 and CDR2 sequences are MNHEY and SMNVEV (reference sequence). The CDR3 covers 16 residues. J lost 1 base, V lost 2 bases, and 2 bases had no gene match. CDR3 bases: TGTGCCAGCAGTTTAGGGACAGGGGGCAAGAACACTGAAGCTTTCTTT. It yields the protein CASSLGTGGKNTEAFF.

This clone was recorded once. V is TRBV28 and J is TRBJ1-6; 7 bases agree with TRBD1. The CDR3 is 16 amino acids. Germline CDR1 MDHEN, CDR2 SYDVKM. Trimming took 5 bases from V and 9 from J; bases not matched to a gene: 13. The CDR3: CASSTAGGGRGSPLHF. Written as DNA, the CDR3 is TGTGCCAGCAGTACCGCAGGGGGTGGCAGAGGTTCACCCCTCCACTTT.

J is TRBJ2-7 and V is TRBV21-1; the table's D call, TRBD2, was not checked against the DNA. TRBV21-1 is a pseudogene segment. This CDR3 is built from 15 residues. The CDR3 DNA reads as TGTGCCAGCCCCAAGCCGACGGACCGAGGGTACGAGCAGTACTTC. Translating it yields CASPKPTDRGYEQYF.